One and the same sample provided the 21 T cell receptor beta chains below, sequenced in a study of human T cells and chemical hapten exposure. Time point defined: pre-sensitization, week 0. Treatment of the sample: therapeutic diphenylcyclopropenone sensitization with weekly scalp DPC. TCRdb itself ran the RACE reads through MiXCR, one entry per CDR3 protein. The sample lists tens of thousands of distinct CDR3 sequences, about 9.4% occurring once. The specimen was whole blood, collected in connection with sensitization to the hapten diphenylcyclopropenone (DPC). These receptors originate from a woman between 40 and 55 years old with alopecia areata. Some clones in this sample may be carry-over from other donors' samples.

The gene calls are TRBV6-1 and TRBJ1-5; D ambiguous. CDR3 length: 16 residues. V was trimmed by 0 bases and J by 4 bases, leaving 13 bases between them. Germline lookup yields CDR1 MNHNS and CDR2 SASEGT. The CDR3 DNA is TGTGCCAGCAGTGAAGCGAGGGCAGTTACTAATCAGCCCCAGCATTTT. It specifies CASSEARAVTNQPQHF.

This clonotype was recorded at least ten times. The chain combines TRBV7-9 with TRBJ1-5, with D unresolved. The CDR3 has 14 residues. V lost 5 bases, J lost 0 bases, and 8 bases lay in between. Looked up from germline, CDR1 is SEHNR and CDR2 is FQNEAQ (reference sequence). The CDR3: CASSRTSSNQPQHF. The CDR3 DNA reads TGTGCCAGCAGCCGGACGTCTAGCAATCAGCCCCAGCATTTT.

The chain recombines TRBV4-2 with TRBJ2-3; TRBD1 matches at 7 bases. CDR1 is LGHNA and CDR2 is YNFKEQ in the germline V gene. Unmatched junction bases numbered 3, after V lost 4 bases and J lost 2 bases. The CDR3 has 14 residues. The chain's CDR3 is CASSPTGSTDTQYF. The DNA of the CDR3 is TGTGCCAGCAGCCCGACAGGGTCCACAGATACGCAGTATTTT.

This clonotype came up many times. The chain recombines TRBV6-5 with TRBJ1-2; no clear D. CDR1 MNHEY and CDR2 SVGAGI come from the germline V gene. The CDR3 consists of 13 residues. The V gene lost 4 bases and the J gene lost 3 bases, with 9 bases spanning the gap. Written as DNA, the CDR3 is TGTGCCAGCAGTTGGAATCCGGACTATGGCTACACCTTC. Protein sequence: CASSWNPDYGYTF.

This chain joins TRBV12-3 or TRBV12-4 and TRBJ2-1, with TRBD2 matching 11 bases. This CDR3 spans 15 amino acids. The trim removed 6 bases at V and 8 bases at J, leaving 9 bases unmatched. CDR3 DNA: TGTGCCAGCAGAACGGGACTAGCGGCGATAGATGAGCAGTTCTTC. It translates to CASRTGLAAIDEQFF.

This clonotype was recorded at least ten times. V gene TRBV5-5 combines with J gene TRBJ1-2; D perhaps matches TRBD1 (6 bases). CDR3 length: 14 residues. The V end lost 0 bases, the J end lost 2 bases, and 8 bases lay between the germline ends. Germline CDR1 and CDR2: SGHKS and YYEKEE (reference sequence). The CDR3 DNA reads TGTGCCAGCAGCTTGGGACAGGCGAACTATGGCTACACCTTC. Translating gives CASSLGQANYGYTF.

The chain joins TRBV7-2 to TRBJ2-5; D gene ambiguous. This CDR3 spans 12 amino acids. Trimming cost V 0 bases and J 9 bases, with 8 bases left between them. CDR1 is SGHTA, CDR2 FQGNSA, per germline. CDR3 sequence: CASSLARFSQYF. For the CDR3, the DNA is TGTGCCAGCAGCTTAGCCCGGTTTTCCCAGTACTTC. Looking up the rest from reference TRBV7-2 and TRBJ2-5 gives the full variable domain: GAGVSQSPSNKVTEKGKDVELRCDPISGHTALYWYRQSLGQGLEFLIYFQGNSAPDKSGLPSDRFSAERTGGSVSTLTIQRTQQEDSAVYLCASSLARFSQYFGPGTRLLVL.

This clonotype has more than one count but fewer than ten. V usage is TRBV7-6 and J usage is TRBJ2-2; possible D gene TRBD1, 5 bases. The V and J ends lost 5 bases and 5 bases respectively, with 15 bases between them. From germline, CDR1 is SGHVS and CDR2 FNYEAQ. The CDR3 covers 15 residues. The CDR3 DNA reads as TGTGCCAGCAGCCGCCCCCCGACAGAAACCGGGGAGCTGTTTTTT. It translates to CASSRPPTETGELFF.

As concerns this clonotype: A much larger clone lies one base from this, so it may be a read error. The V gene is TRBV28, the J gene TRBJ1-1; D is possibly TRBD1 (6 bases). The CDR3 contains 13 residues. Germline CDR1 is MDHEN and CDR2 is SYDVKM. CDR3 sequence: CASSFLRGTEASF. The CDR3 nucleotides read TGTGCCAGCAGTTTCCTTAGGGGGACTGAAGCTTCCTTT.

The chain recombines TRBV28 with TRBJ1-6, with 7 bases fitting TRBD1. The CDR3 loop spans 13 amino acids. Losses at the gene ends were 8 bases for V and 8 bases for J; bases not matched to a gene: 6. CDR1 and CDR2 (germline): MDHEN, SYDVKM. The CDR3, as DNA: TGTGCCAGCGGATACAGGGGTGATTCACCCCTCCACTTT. Its translation is CASGYRGDSPLHF.

The rearrangement uses TRBV29-1 and TRBJ1-2; no clear D gene. Trimming took 7 bases from V and 2 from J, leaving 8 bases between them. Germline CDR1 SQVTM, CDR2 ANQGSEA. The CDR3 has 11 residues. The CDR3 DNA sequence: TGCAGCGCATACATGAACTATGGCTACACCTTC. This sequence encodes CSAYMNYGYTF.

This clonotype occurred many times. This chain uses TRBV7-9 with TRBJ2-1; 13 bases align to TRBD2. Germline CDR1 and CDR2: SEHNR and FQNEAQ (reference sequence). This CDR3 is built from 15 residues. Trimming cost V 5 bases and J 6 bases; bases outside gene matches: 4. CDR3 residues: CASSQGLAGSNEQFF. The CDR3 nucleotides are TGTGCCAGCAGCCAGGGACTAGCGGGGAGCAATGAGCAGTTCTTC.

This clonotype showed up just a few times. V usage is TRBV6-2 or TRBV6-3 and J usage is TRBJ2-7; 9 bases map to TRBD1. Germline V gene sequence: CDR1 MNHEY, CDR2 SVGEGT. This CDR3 is 15 amino acids long. J was trimmed by 1 base and V by 5 bases; bases with no gene match: 6. CDR3 sequence: CASSPADRGSYEQYF. The CDR3 DNA follows: TGTGCCAGCAGTCCAGCGGACAGGGGTTCCTACGAGCAGTACTTC.

In this sample, this clonotype turned up many times. The chain links TRBV4-2 to TRBJ2-7, with a possible D match to TRBD2 (6 bases). CDR1 LGHNA and CDR2 YNFKEQ come from the germline V gene. The CDR3 contains 16 residues. V was trimmed by 1 base and J by 2 bases, leaving 15 bases between them. CDR3 DNA sequence: TGTGCCAGCAGCCAAGTCTCCGGGACTGAAACCTACGAGCAGTACTTC. It yields the protein CASSQVSGTETYEQYF.

This clonotype was seen at least ten times. The chain recombines TRBV3-1 with TRBJ2-3; D gene uncertain. The V end lost 2 bases, the J end lost 4 bases, and 4 bases lay between the germline ends. Germline CDR1 and CDR2: LGHDT and YNNKEL (reference sequence). The CDR3 consists of 12 residues. The CDR3 loop is CASSQSADTQYF. The CDR3, as DNA: TGTGCCAGCAGCCAATCAGCAGATACGCAGTATTTT.

In this sample, this clonotype turned up a few times. This chain uses TRBV29-1 with TRBJ1-1; 10 nucleotides align to TRBD1. The CDR3 consists of 15 residues. V trimming: 6 bases; J trimming: 4 bases; junction bases outside the gene matches: 11. Germline loops: CDR1 SQVTM, CDR2 ANQGSEA. The CDR3 reads CSVAGTGAIGTEAFF. The CDR3 DNA sequence: TGCAGCGTCGCCGGGACAGGGGCGATCGGCACTGAAGCTTTCTTT.

This rearrangement joins TRBV12-3 or TRBV12-4 to TRBJ1-5; no definite D call. The CDR3 has 13 residues. The V end lost 3 bases, the J end lost 1 base, and 4 bases lay between the germline ends. CDR3 sequence: CASSFGSNQPQHF. The CDR3 coding sequence is TGTGCCAGCAGTTTTGGAAGCAATCAGCCCCAGCATTTT.

There are many counts of this clonotype. The V and J genes are TRBV20-1 and TRBJ2-7; weak D call: TRBD2 (6 bases). The CDR3 is 13 amino acids. CDR1 is DFQATT and CDR2 is SNEGSKA in the germline V gene (reference sequence). The germline V and J ends were trimmed by 3 bases and 3 bases, with 12 bases remaining between them. The CDR3: CSARGRFDYEQYF. CDR3 DNA sequence: TGCAGTGCTAGGGGGAGGTTCGACTACGAGCAGTACTTC.

The CDR3 region has the DNA TGCGCCAGCAGCCAAGATTGGTATTTCACCGGGGAGCTGTTTTTT. Translation gives CASSQDWYFTGELFF. The V and J genes are TRBV4-3 and TRBJ2-2, with D hard to call. The CDR3 is 15 amino acids. The germline V and J ends were trimmed by 0 bases and 4 bases, with 9 bases remaining between them. Germline loops: CDR1 LGHNA, CDR2 YSLEER.

The chain employs TRBV23-1 and TRBJ1-1; 8 positions match TRBD1. TRBV23-1 is classed as an ORF, of uncertain function. V lost 7 bases to trimming and J lost 2 bases; unmatched junction nucleotides: 6. This CDR3 spans 14 amino acids. The CDR3 coding sequence is TGCGCCAGCACCGGGGACAGGTGTAACACTGAAGCTTTCTTT. Protein sequence: CASTGDRCNTEAFF.

In its sample, this clonotype was seen many times. CDR3 DNA: TGTGCCTGGAAAGAGCTAGCGGGGGGGCTCTCCTACAATGAGCAGTTCTTC. It specifies CAWKELAGGLSYNEQFF. The chain is built from TRBV30 and TRBJ2-1; TRBD2 matches 12 bases. The CDR3 has 17 amino acids. The germline V gene encodes CDR1 GTSNPN and CDR2 SVGIG (reference sequence). Trimming removed 4 bases from V and 0 bases from J; junction bases left unmatched: 7.